This T cell receptor beta chain comes out of a study of T cells in Graves' hyperthyroidism and ophthalmopathy. Study details: Peripheral blood was secured at the point of initial diagnosis, before any treatment. Study-level points and caveats: In the analysis, a 13 V-J model separated ophthalmopathy from stable hyperthyroidism.

Amplification of TCR beta CDR3 regions was performed using RNA transcripts as template. The HTBI primer set drove a first-round RT-PCR of the TCR CDR3. TCRdb used MiXCR to reprocess the multiplex PCR reads, holding one entry per CDR3 protein. The sample comprises about 380,000 distinct CDR3 sequences, 18% of which are singletons, and less than 45% rests with the top ten. V lost 3 bases to trimming and J lost 8 bases, with 13 bases between them. Germline-derived CDR1 and CDR2 are MNHEY and SMNVEV (reference sequence). This CDR3 region has 13 residues. As to this clonotype: Its specificity is unknown.

Source material: blood. This receptor was identified in a young man with Graves' ophthalmopathy. The rearrangement links TRBV27 to TRBJ1-2; D not resolved. CDR3 region: CASSLSAVGGYTF. The CDR3, as DNA: TGTGCCAGCAGTTTGTCCGCCGTCGGGGGCTACACCTTC.